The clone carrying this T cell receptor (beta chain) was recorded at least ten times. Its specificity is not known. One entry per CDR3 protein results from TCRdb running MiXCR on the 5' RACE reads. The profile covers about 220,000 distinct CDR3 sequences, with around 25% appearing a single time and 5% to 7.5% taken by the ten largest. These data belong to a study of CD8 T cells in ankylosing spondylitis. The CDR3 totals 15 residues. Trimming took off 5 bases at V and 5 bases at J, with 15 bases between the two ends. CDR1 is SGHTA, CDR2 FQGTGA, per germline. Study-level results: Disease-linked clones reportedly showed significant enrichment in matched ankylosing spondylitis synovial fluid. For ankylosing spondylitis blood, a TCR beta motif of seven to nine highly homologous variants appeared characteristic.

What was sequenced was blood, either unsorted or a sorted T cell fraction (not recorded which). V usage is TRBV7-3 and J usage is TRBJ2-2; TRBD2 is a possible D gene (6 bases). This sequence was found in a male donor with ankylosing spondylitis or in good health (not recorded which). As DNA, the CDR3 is TGTGCCAGCAGCCCTGCTGGCGGAGGGACCGGGGAGCTGTTTTTT. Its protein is CASSPAGGGTGELFF.